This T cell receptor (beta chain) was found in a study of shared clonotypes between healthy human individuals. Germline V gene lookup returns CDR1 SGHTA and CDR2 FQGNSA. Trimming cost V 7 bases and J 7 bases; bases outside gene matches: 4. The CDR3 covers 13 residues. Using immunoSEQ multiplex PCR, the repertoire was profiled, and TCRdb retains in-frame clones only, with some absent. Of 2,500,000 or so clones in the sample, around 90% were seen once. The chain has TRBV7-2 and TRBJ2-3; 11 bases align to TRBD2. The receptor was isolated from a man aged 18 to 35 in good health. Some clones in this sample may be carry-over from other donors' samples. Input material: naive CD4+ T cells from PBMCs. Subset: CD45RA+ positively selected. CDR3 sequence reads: CASTGTSGNTQYF. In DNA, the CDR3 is TGTGCCAGCACCGGGACTAGCGGAAATACGCAGTATTTT. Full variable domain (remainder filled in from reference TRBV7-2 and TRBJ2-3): GAGVSQSPSNKVTEKGKDVELRCDPISGHTALYWYRQSLGQGLEFLIYFQGNSAPDKSGLPSDRFSAERTGGSVSTLTIQRTQQEDSAVYLCASTGTSGNTQYFGPGTRLTVL.